The 19 T cell receptor beta chains given below trace back to one sample, sequenced in a study of cytotoxic CD8 clonotypes in ibrutinib-treated CLL. Profiled with immunoSEQ multiplex PCR; TCRdb holds only in-frame clones, not every one. The sample contains over 45,000 clones, approximately 60% of which appear only once. The sample was PBMCs, taken after 24 months of ibrutinib treatment. The receptors were gathered from a human donor with chronic lymphocytic leukemia.

The V gene is TRBV2, the J gene TRBJ1-2, with a possible D match to TRBD1 (5 bases). Trimming shortened V by 6 bases and J by 7 bases, and 18 bases separated the two germline ends. Germline CDR1 SNHLY, CDR2 FYNNEI. The CDR3 totals 14 residues. The CDR3 sequence: CASSQRGGLGGYTF. CDR3 nucleotides: TGTGCCAGCAGCCAACGTGGGGGTTTGGGTGGCTACACCTTC.

The rearrangement joins TRBV19 to TRBJ1-3; D is unclear. Trimming removed 5 bases at V and 3 bases at J, with 11 bases between. This CDR3 contains 14 residues. Germline CDR1 LNHDA, CDR2 SQIVND (reference sequence). The DNA for the CDR3 is TGTGCCAGTAGTTATTCGAGCTTTGGAAACACCATATATTTT. This translates into CASSYSSFGNTIYF.

The J gene is TRBJ1-5, the V gene TRBV2; maybe TRBD1 (6 bases). This CDR3 comprises 15 residues. Per the germline V gene, CDR1 is SNHLY and CDR2 is FYNNEI. V was shortened by 3 bases and J by 6 bases, with 15 bases between the two germline ends. CDR3: CASSERGGALQPQHF. The CDR3 DNA reads TGTGCCAGCAGTGAGAGGGGGGGGGCTCTTCAGCCCCAGCATTTT.

V gene TRBV30 combines with J gene TRBJ1-2; maybe TRBD1 (5 bases). Germline V CDR1 and CDR2: GTSNPN, SVGIG (reference sequence). V was cut by 7 bases and J by 4 bases, with 22 bases left in between. There are 15 residues in the CDR3. Here the CDR3 reads CASKGTRRDSYGYTF. Here the CDR3 DNA reads TGTGCCTCAAAAGGGACCCGTCGTGACAGCTATGGCTACACCTTC.

This clone was picked up many times. The rearrangement uses TRBV5-1 and TRBJ2-3; D is undetermined. The germline V gene has CDR1 SGHRS and CDR2 YFSETQ. V gave up 0 bases and J gave up 1 base, with 9 bases separating them. The length of the CDR3 is 15 residues. CDR3 loop: CASSLVGQGTDTQYF. The CDR3 coding sequence is TGCGCCAGCAGCTTGGTGGGTCAGGGCACAGATACGCAGTATTTT.

This clone was detected once. V and J are TRBV6-1 and TRBJ1-6, with D perhaps matching TRBD1 (5 bases). The CDR3 is made up of 14 amino acids. V was trimmed by 6 bases and J by 10 bases, leaving 16 bases between them. Per germline, CDR1 MNHNS and CDR2 SASEGT. In nucleotides, the CDR3 is TGTGCCAGCAGGAATCAGGGCTTAGGATCACCCCTCCACTTT. Encoded protein: CASRNQGLGSPLHF.

V is TRBV6-1 and J is TRBJ1-6; D unclear. Per the germline V gene, CDR1 is MNHNS and CDR2 is SASEGT. The CDR3 is made up of 14 amino acids. V was pared by 7 bases and J by 7 bases, with 14 bases between. CDR3: CASNRDSRNSPLHF. DNA for the CDR3: TGTGCCAGCAATAGGGATAGTAGAAATTCACCCCTCCACTTT.

V gene TRBV7-8 combines with J gene TRBJ1-1; TRBD1 is a possible D gene (5 bases). V gave up 5 bases and J gave up 5 bases, with 12 bases separating them. The CDR3 is 13 residues long. Germline V CDR1 and CDR2: SGHVS, FQNEAQ. CDR3 bases: TGTGCCAGCAGCCTGATTCGGGGGACTGAAGCTTTCTTT. Translated: CASSLIRGTEAFF.

The chain uses TRBV2 and TRBJ2-3; 7 nucleotides agree with TRBD1. The CDR3 runs 17 residues. Germline V gives CDR1 SNHLY, CDR2 FYNNEI. V lost 2 bases, J lost 0 bases, and 8 bases stayed unmatched. CDR3 bases: TGTGCCAGCAGTGAACGCCGGACAGGTCCTAGCACAGATACGCAGTATTTT. Protein product: CASSERRTGPSTDTQYF.

V gene TRBV5-4 combines with J gene TRBJ2-3, with 9 bases matching TRBD2. This CDR3 is built from 15 residues. Germline trimming cut 4 bases from V and 9 bases from J; bases unmatched to any gene: 12. The V gene's germline CDR1 is SGHNT and CDR2 YYREEE (reference sequence). The CDR3 coding sequence is TGTGCCAGCAGCCTTAGAGCGGGGGGCACCCTCACGCAGTATTTT. It specifies CASSLRAGGTLTQYF.

The V and J genes are TRBV29-1 and TRBJ2-4; the match to TRBD1 covers 9 bases. V lost 4 bases and J lost 9; bases outside the gene matches: 10. The CDR3 length is 14 residues. CDR1 is SQVTM, CDR2 ANQGSEA, per germline. In DNA, the CDR3 is TGCAGCGTTGCGGAGGGGGACAGGGTGAGCATTCAGTACTTC. This sequence encodes CSVAEGDRVSIQYF.

This clone was observed a single time. DNA of the CDR3: TGCAGTGCTCACCAGGGGGGGGAGCAGTACTTC. Residues: CSAHQGGEQYF. This chain joins TRBV20-1 and TRBJ2-7; D is perhaps TRBD1 or TRBD2 (7 bases each). This CDR3 spans 11 amino acids. Trimming cost V 5 bases and J 7 bases, with 12 bases left between them. Per germline, CDR1 DFQATT and CDR2 SNEGSKA (reference sequence).

This chain uses TRBV6-4 with TRBJ2-2; D is possibly TRBD1 (6 bases). The V end was cut by 5 bases, the J end by 2 bases, with 12 bases between. This CDR3 spans 15 amino acids. Germline CDR1 is MRHNA and CDR2 is SNTAGT. The DNA of the CDR3 is TGTGCCAGCAGTAACAGGGCGTTTAACACCGGGGAGCTGTTTTTT. This codes for CASSNRAFNTGELFF.

The rearrangement joins TRBV28 to TRBJ2-3, with 10 bases that match TRBD2. The germline V gene has CDR1 MDHEN and CDR2 SYDVKM. V shed 9 bases and J 2 bases; nucleotides not matched to a gene: 8. The CDR3 totals 15 residues. The CDR3 bases are TGTGCCAGTCAGACTAGCGGGCCCTCCACAGATACGCAGTATTTT. This gives the protein CASQTSGPSTDTQYF. Full variable domain (outside the CDR3, taken from reference TRBV28 and TRBJ2-3): DVKVTQSSRYLVKRTGEKVFLECVQDMDHENMFWYRQDPGLGLRLIYFSYDVKMKEKGDIPEGYSVSREKKERFSLILESASTNQTSMYLCASQTSGPSTDTQYFGPGTRLTVL.

This sequence joins TRBV9 and TRBJ2-2; D not resolved. Germline lookup yields CDR1 SGDLS and CDR2 YYNGEE. This CDR3 is 15 amino acids long. Trimming left V 3 bases short and J 5 bases short, with 14 bases between. This CDR3 reads CASSERPRWTGELFF. The CDR3 bases are TGTGCCAGCAGCGAGAGACCCCGGTGGACCGGGGAGCTGTTTTTT.

This clone was detected only a few times. This chain joins TRBV10-3 and TRBJ2-7; TRBD2 matches 7 bases. V lost 8 bases and J lost 3; bases outside the gene matches: 7. Germline loops: CDR1 ENHRY, CDR2 SYGVKD. The CDR3 consists of 13 residues. CDR3 in amino acids: CAIRTRNLYEQYF. CDR3 bases: TGTGCCATCCGGACTAGAAACCTCTACGAGCAGTACTTC.

The rearrangement joins TRBV4-2 to TRBJ2-2; either TRBD1 or TRBD2 may supply D (5 bases each). The CDR3 extends over 14 amino acids. The germline V and J ends were trimmed by 1 base and 5 bases, with 8 bases remaining between them. Germline loops: CDR1 LGHNA, CDR2 YNFKEQ. The CDR3 bases are TGTGCCAGCAGCCAAGCGTGGGGGACCGGGGAGCTGTTTTTT. Its translation is CASSQAWGTGELFF.

The DNA of the CDR3 is TGTGCCTGGAGTAAACCGGGACACTCGATCACCGGGGAGCTGTTTTTT. Protein sequence: CAWSKPGHSITGELFF. The rearrangement joins TRBV30 to TRBJ2-2, with D perhaps matching TRBD1 (6 bases). V lost 2 bases and J lost 4, with 17 bases in between. Per germline, CDR1 GTSNPN and CDR2 SVGIG (reference sequence). The CDR3 contains 16 residues. Full variable domain (missing parts from reference TRBV30 and TRBJ2-2): SQTIHQWPATLVQPVGSPLSLECTVEGTSNPNLYWYRQAAGRGLQLLFYSVGIGQISSEVPQNLSASRPQDRQFILSSKKLLLSDSGFYLCAWSKPGHSITGELFFGEGSRLTVL.

This rearrangement joins TRBV10-3 to TRBJ2-7; 11 nucleotides match TRBD2. The germline V gene encodes CDR1 ENHRY and CDR2 SYGVKD. The CDR3 has 15 amino acids. Trimming removed 3 bases from V and 5 bases from J; junction bases left unmatched: 6. The CDR3 sequence: CAISELAGVGDEQYF. The CDR3, as DNA: TGTGCCATCAGTGAACTAGCGGGAGTAGGGGACGAGCAGTACTTC.